The rows below give T cell receptor beta chains drawn from one sample of a study of post-analysis software for immune sequencing data. TCRdb redid the calling of the PCR reads with MiXCR, one entry per CDR3 protein. This sample has around 400,000 distinct CDR3 sequences, with approximately 37% found just once. Source material: blood. The receptors come from a girl aged 2-10 years with multiple sclerosis. Both conserved end residues are part of each CDR3. A D gene is named only where the DNA matches it firmly. Clone size, where shown, is once, few, many, or a class for clones that have expanded.

V gene	clone size	J gene	D gene	CDR3 protein	CDR3 DNA
TRBV12-3/TRBV12-4	-	TRBJ2-1	-	CASGQTNNEQFF	TGTGCCAGCGGACAGACCAACAATGAGCAGTTCTTC
TRBV11-2	-	TRBJ2-7	-	CASSNAGSYEQYF	TGTGCCAGCAGCAACGCAGGGTCCTACGAGCAGTACTTC
TRBV20-1	-	TRBJ2-1	TRBD2	CSASSAGGRAFNNEQFF	TGCAGTGCTAGTTCGGCTGGCGGGAGGGCCTTTAACAATGAGCAGTTCTTC
TRBV29-1	-	TRBJ2-5	TRBD2	CSVGGLALVGPYF	TGCAGCGTTGGAGGACTAGCGCTGGTGGGTCCGTACTTC
TRBV29-1	-	TRBJ2-5	-	CSVEGGETQYF	TGCAGCGTTGAAGGGGGGGAGACCCAGTACTTC
TRBV2	-	TRBJ1-2	-	CASSEAQGIYGYTF	TGTGCCAGCAGTGAAGCGCAGGGAATCTATGGCTACACCTTC
TRBV27	-	TRBJ2-6	TRBD1	CASSPRTGGMRYGANVLTF	TGTGCCAGCAGTCCTAGGACAGGGGGCATGAGGTATGGGGCCAACGTCCTGACTTTC
TRBV3-1	-	TRBJ2-7	TRBD2	CASSQKPGTSGSYEQYF	TGTGCCAGCAGCCAAAAACCCGGGACTAGCGGGTCCTACGAGCAGTACTTC
TRBV29-1	-	TRBJ2-1	TRBD1	CSVEKRQGARGEQFF	TGCAGCGTTGAAAAACGACAGGGGGCGAGGGGTGAGCAGTTCTTC
TRBV7-2	few	TRBJ2-7	-	CASSPQRSSYEQYF	TGTGCCAGCAGCCCTCAGCGGAGCTCCTACGAGCAGTACTTC
TRBV27	-	TRBJ2-3	TRBD1	CASSFVGQGIPDTQYF	TGTGCCAGCAGTTTCGTGGGACAGGGGATTCCAGATACGCAGTATTTT
TRBV7-9	-	TRBJ2-1	-	CASSSLRNSAEQFF	TGTGCCAGCAGCTCCCTCCGGAATAGCGCTGAGCAGTTCTTC
TRBV7-2	-	TRBJ2-1	TRBD2	CASSPSGMTYNEQFF	TGTGCCAGCAGTCCTAGCGGAATGACCTACAATGAGCAGTTCTTC
TRBV19	-	TRBJ2-1	-	CASSPTRVSPDEQFF	TGTGCCAGTAGCCCCACGCGGGTCTCCCCAGATGAGCAGTTCTTC
TRBV7-2	-	TRBJ2-6	TRBD1	CASSLRQGMVPGANVLTF	TGTGCCAGCAGCTTACGACAGGGTATGGTCCCTGGGGCCAACGTCCTGACTTTC
TRBV18	-	TRBJ2-3	TRBD2	CASSPLGGGLTDTQYF	TGTGCCAGCTCACCCCTTGGCGGGGGGCTTACAGATACGCAGTATTTT
TRBV7-2	-	TRBJ1-2	-	CASSLENSGVRGYTF	TGTGCCAGCAGCTTAGAAAACAGCGGGGTCCGAGGCTACACCTTC
TRBV12-3/TRBV12-4	-	TRBJ2-1	-	CASSRGAGYNEQFF	TGTGCCAGCAGTCGGGGGGCCGGGTACAATGAGCAGTTCTTC
TRBV6-1	-	TRBJ2-7	-	CASSDTGGPYEQYF	TGTGCCAGCAGTGATACGGGGGGCCCCTACGAGCAGTACTTC
TRBV4-2	-	TRBJ2-7	-	CASSREMAGAYEQYF	TGTGCCAGCAGCCGGGAGATGGCAGGAGCCTACGAGCAGTACTTC
TRBV7-9	-	TRBJ1-2	-	CASSLEDSAPYGYTF	TGTGCCAGCAGCTTAGAGGATTCAGCCCCCTATGGCTACACCTTC
TRBV20-1	few	TRBJ2-5	-	CSARDVGDSQEETQYF	TGCAGTGCTAGAGATGTGGGCGACAGCCAAGAAGAGACCCAGTACTTC
TRBV12-3/TRBV12-4	-	TRBJ2-7	TRBD1	CASSDLSRDRTYEQYF	TGTGCCAGCAGTGACCTTAGCCGGGACAGAACCTACGAGCAGTACTTC
TRBV5-5	few	TRBJ1-2	-	CASSLAGGLNYGYTF	TGTGCCAGCAGCTTGGCTGGGGGGCTTAACTATGGCTACACCTTC
TRBV9	few	TRBJ2-3	-	CASSVGIRLNRTDTQYF	TGTGCCAGCAGCGTAGGTATCCGGCTGAACCGCACAGATACGCAGTATTTT
TRBV29-1	few	TRBJ2-1	-	CSVATRSSYNEQFF	TGCAGCGTTGCGACGCGGAGCTCCTACAATGAGCAGTTCTTC
TRBV20-1	-	TRBJ2-7	-	CSAASSPGNPYEQYF	TGCAGTGCCGCTAGCTCGCCAGGTAACCCCTACGAGCAGTACTTC
TRBV5-1	-	TRBJ2-7	-	CASRRQGVYEQYF	TGCGCCAGCAGACGTCAGGGAGTTTACGAGCAGTACTTC